This T cell receptor (beta chain) stems from a study of shared clonotypes between healthy human individuals. Findings and caveats of the study: On the whole, naive subsets had larger estimated richness than memory subsets had.

The repertoire was sequenced with immunoSEQ multiplex PCR; TCRdb's copy has only in-frame clones and lacks some. Of some 360,000 clones listed, around 70% are singletons. A remark on this clone: Its antigen is unidentified.

Germline V gives CDR1 LNHNV, CDR2 YYDKDF (reference sequence). CDR3 length equals 15 residues. V was pared by 4 bases and J by 6 bases, with 9 bases of the junction left unmatched. Sample: memory CD4+ T cells sorted from blood. Subset here: CD45RA-negative fraction. The clonotype originates from a man aged 30 to 39 in good health. V usage is TRBV15 and J usage is TRBJ2-1; 7 bases align to TRBD2. In DNA, the CDR3 is TGTGCCACCAGCAAAGGACTAGAAAGAGGCAATGAGCAGTTCTTC. Translating it yields CATSKGLERGNEQFF.